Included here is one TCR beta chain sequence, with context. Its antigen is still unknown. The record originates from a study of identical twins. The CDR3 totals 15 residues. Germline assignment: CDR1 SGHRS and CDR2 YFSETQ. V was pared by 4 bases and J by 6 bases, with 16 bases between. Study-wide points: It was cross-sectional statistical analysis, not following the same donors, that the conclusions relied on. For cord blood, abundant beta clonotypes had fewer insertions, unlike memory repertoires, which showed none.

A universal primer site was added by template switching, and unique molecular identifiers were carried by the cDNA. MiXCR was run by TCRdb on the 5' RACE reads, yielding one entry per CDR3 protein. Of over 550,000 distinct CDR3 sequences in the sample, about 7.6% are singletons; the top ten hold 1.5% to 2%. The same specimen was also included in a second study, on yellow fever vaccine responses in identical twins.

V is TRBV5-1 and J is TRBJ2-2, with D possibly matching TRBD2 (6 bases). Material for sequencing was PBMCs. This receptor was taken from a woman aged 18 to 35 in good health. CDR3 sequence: CASSAGTLEPGELFF. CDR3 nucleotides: TGCGCCAGCAGCGCGGGGACTCTAGAGCCCGGGGAGCTGTTTTTT.